This is a list of T cell receptor beta chains from one sample in a study of blood T cell repertoires in COVID-19. Produced via immunoSEQ multiplex PCR; TCRdb's table is partial and in-frame only. The top ten hold around 8% of the sample, which has 100,000 to 120,000 clones, around 84% seen once. The sequenced sample was peripheral blood. Every receptor here comes from a woman between 40 and 50 years old with acute or convalescent COVID-19. The CDR3 runs from the conserved cysteine through the conserved F or W. The D gene is left open where the match is weak. Rows may omit the clone size; those that give it use once, few, many or a size class.

v_call: TRBV19
cdr3_length: 15
clone_size: .
d_call: TRBD1
j_call: TRBJ1-4
cdr3_nt: TGTGCCAGTAGGACGTTCTCAGGGGGAGGTGAAAAACTGTTTTTT
cdr3_aa: CASRTFSGGGEKLFF

v_call: TRBV2
cdr3_length: 14
clone_size: few
d_call: TRBD1
j_call: TRBJ1-5
cdr3_nt: TGTGCCAGCAGGGCCACAGGGGAAAGTCAGCCCCAGCATTTT
cdr3_aa: CASRATGESQPQHF

v_call: TRBV2
cdr3_length: 17
clone_size: .
d_call: TRBD1
j_call: TRBJ1-2
cdr3_nt: TGTGCCAGCAGGGGAGGGACAGGGGTCCCCACTAACTATGGCTACACCTTC
cdr3_aa: CASRGGTGVPTNYGYTF

v_call: TRBV2
cdr3_length: 17
clone_size: .
d_call: TRBD1
j_call: TRBJ2-1
cdr3_nt: TGTGCCAGCAGTGAACTCGTTTTGGACAGGGGTAGCAATGAGCAGTTCTTC
cdr3_aa: CASSELVLDRGSNEQFF

v_call: TRBV4-3
cdr3_length: 14
clone_size: .
d_call: .
j_call: TRBJ1-1
cdr3_nt: TGCGCCAGCAGCCGCCTAGGGGGGGACACTGAAGCTTTCTTT
cdr3_aa: CASSRLGGDTEAFF

v_call: TRBV5-4
cdr3_length: 16
clone_size: .
d_call: .
j_call: TRBJ1-1
cdr3_nt: TGTGCCAGCAGCTTCCCCGGGGGGAGAGGGAAAACTGAAGCTTTCTTT
cdr3_aa: CASSFPGGRGKTEAFF

v_call: TRBV10-1
cdr3_length: 14
clone_size: .
d_call: .
j_call: TRBJ1-1
cdr3_nt: TGCGCCAGCAGTGAGTCTCCGGCGGGGACTGAAGCTTTCTTT
cdr3_aa: CASSESPAGTEAFF

v_call: TRBV6-5
cdr3_length: 14
clone_size: .
d_call: TRBD2
j_call: TRBJ2-2
cdr3_nt: TGTGCCAGCAAGACTAGCCTGAACACCGGGGAGCTGTTTTTT
cdr3_aa: CASKTSLNTGELFF

v_call: TRBV4-1
cdr3_length: 17
clone_size: .
d_call: .
j_call: TRBJ2-1
cdr3_nt: TGCGCCAGCAGCCAATCTCGGATCGGCAGGTCTTTCAATGAGCAGTTCTTC
cdr3_aa: CASSQSRIGRSFNEQFF

v_call: TRBV6-5
cdr3_length: 14
clone_size: .
d_call: .
j_call: TRBJ2-2
cdr3_nt: TGTGCCAGCCTGAGGAGGGTAGGCACCGGGGAGCTGTTTTTT
cdr3_aa: CASLRRVGTGELFF

v_call: TRBV4-1
cdr3_length: 15
clone_size: .
d_call: .
j_call: TRBJ2-2
cdr3_nt: TGCGCCAGCAGCCCGCCGACACCGAACACCGGGGAGCTGTTTTTT
cdr3_aa: CASSPPTPNTGELFF

v_call: TRBV5-1
cdr3_length: 16
clone_size: .
d_call: .
j_call: TRBJ1-4
cdr3_nt: TGCGCCAGCAGCTTGGTTCCAGACTCAACTAATGAAAAACTGTTTTTT
cdr3_aa: CASSLVPDSTNEKLFF

v_call: TRBV27
cdr3_length: 15
clone_size: .
d_call: TRBD1
j_call: TRBJ1-1
cdr3_nt: TGTGCCAGCAGTAATGGACAGGGTCGGGGCACTGAAGCTTTCTTT
cdr3_aa: CASSNGQGRGTEAFF

v_call: TRBV11-3
cdr3_length: 14
clone_size: .
d_call: .
j_call: TRBJ2-1
cdr3_nt: TGTGCCAGCAGCTTAGATCGCAGGGACAATGAGCAGTTCTTC
cdr3_aa: CASSLDRRDNEQFF

v_call: TRBV5-1
cdr3_length: 17
clone_size: .
d_call: TRBD1
j_call: TRBJ2-2
cdr3_nt: TGCGCCAGCAGCTTCCAAGGGGGGACAGGGAATACCGGGGAGCTGTTTTTT
cdr3_aa: CASSFQGGTGNTGELFF

v_call: TRBV4-3
cdr3_length: 14
clone_size: .
d_call: .
j_call: TRBJ1-4
cdr3_nt: TGCGCCAGCAGCCAATACCGCGATCGCGAAAAACTGTTTTTT
cdr3_aa: CASSQYRDREKLFF

v_call: TRBV9
cdr3_length: 16
clone_size: .
d_call: TRBD2
j_call: TRBJ2-2
cdr3_nt: TGTGCCAGCAGCGTAGAGGGACTAGCGATTCCCGGGGAGCTGTTTTTT
cdr3_aa: CASSVEGLAIPGELFF

v_call: TRBV6-7
cdr3_length: 14
clone_size: .
d_call: .
j_call: TRBJ1-6
cdr3_nt: TGTGCCAGCAGTTACTCCAAACATGTGTCACCCCTCCACTTT
cdr3_aa: CASSYSKHVSPLHF

v_call: TRBV5-1
cdr3_length: 13
clone_size: .
d_call: .
j_call: TRBJ1-6
cdr3_nt: TGCGCCAGCAGCCCCGGGGTCCATTCACCCCTCCACTTT
cdr3_aa: CASSPGVHSPLHF

v_call: TRBV6-6
cdr3_length: 14
clone_size: .
d_call: TRBD2
j_call: TRBJ2-1
cdr3_nt: TGTGCCAGCAGCCGTTCTAGCGGGGGCTTTGAGCAGTTCTTC
cdr3_aa: CASSRSSGGFEQFF

v_call: TRBV5-1
cdr3_length: 14
clone_size: .
d_call: .
j_call: TRBJ2-6
cdr3_nt: TGCGCCAGCAGCTCCCGAGGGGGGGCCAACGTCCTGACTTTC
cdr3_aa: CASSSRGGANVLTF

v_call: TRBV5-1
cdr3_length: 18
clone_size: once
d_call: TRBD2
j_call: TRBJ2-7
cdr3_nt: TGCGCCAGCAGCTTGGGACCTCTTCGCGGGGGGGCCAACTACGAGCAGTACTTC
cdr3_aa: CASSLGPLRGGANYEQYF

v_call: TRBV19
cdr3_length: 16
clone_size: .
d_call: TRBD1
j_call: TRBJ1-2
cdr3_nt: TGTGCCAGTAGTATAACCCGGGGGACAGGGGAATATGGCTACACCTTC
cdr3_aa: CASSITRGTGEYGYTF

v_call: TRBV4-2
cdr3_length: 17
clone_size: .
d_call: .
j_call: TRBJ1-2
cdr3_nt: TGTGCCAGCAGCCAAGAATCCGGGACACTAGGGTTCTATGGCTACACCTTC
cdr3_aa: CASSQESGTLGFYGYTF

v_call: TRBV27
cdr3_length: 14
clone_size: few
d_call: .
j_call: TRBJ1-1
cdr3_nt: TGTGCCAGCAGCCCAAGGGAGGTTAACACTGAAGCTTTCTTT
cdr3_aa: CASSPREVNTEAFF

v_call: TRBV3-1/TRBV3-2
cdr3_length: 13
clone_size: .
d_call: .
j_call: TRBJ2-1
cdr3_nt: TGTGCCAGCAGCCAAGGTCAGGCCAGGGTTGGATTCTTC
cdr3_aa: CASSQGQARVGFF

v_call: TRBV10-3
cdr3_length: 13
clone_size: .
d_call: .
j_call: TRBJ1-3
cdr3_nt: TGTGCCATCAGTGAGTCGATAGGGGTCACCATATATTTT
cdr3_aa: CAISESIGVTIYF

v_call: TRBV7-2
cdr3_length: 15
clone_size: .
d_call: .
j_call: TRBJ2-7
cdr3_nt: TGTGCCAGCAGCTCCGAACCCGGGGGTGCCTACGAGCAGTACTTC
cdr3_aa: CASSSEPGGAYEQYF

v_call: TRBV28
cdr3_length: 12
clone_size: few
d_call: .
j_call: TRBJ1-1
cdr3_nt: TGTGCCAGCAGTTTATCTCGGACTGAAGCTTTCTTT
cdr3_aa: CASSLSRTEAFF

v_call: TRBV7-2
cdr3_length: 14
clone_size: .
d_call: .
j_call: TRBJ1-3
cdr3_nt: TGTGCCAGCAGCCACCCAGTCTCTGGAAACACCATATATTTT
cdr3_aa: CASSHPVSGNTIYF

v_call: TRBV7-2
cdr3_length: 14
clone_size: .
d_call: .
j_call: TRBJ1-2
cdr3_nt: TGTGCCAGCAGCTTAGGCGGCCCCCTGTATGGCTACACCTTC
cdr3_aa: CASSLGGPLYGYTF

v_call: TRBV30
cdr3_length: 11
clone_size: .
d_call: .
j_call: TRBJ1-2
cdr3_nt: TGTGCCTGGAGTGAAATATCTGGCTACACCTTC
cdr3_aa: CAWSEISGYTF

v_call: TRBV6-2/TRBV6-3
cdr3_length: 17
clone_size: .
d_call: .
j_call: TRBJ2-2
cdr3_nt: TGTGCCAGCAGTTACGTATTAGGGCGGGGAGACACCGGGGAGCTGTTTTTT
cdr3_aa: CASSYVLGRGDTGELFF

v_call: TRBV5-1
cdr3_length: 15
clone_size: few
d_call: .
j_call: TRBJ1-1
cdr3_nt: TGCGCCAGCAGCCGTGAAGCAGGCCGGAACACTGAAGCTTTCTTT
cdr3_aa: CASSREAGRNTEAFF

v_call: TRBV12-3/TRBV12-4
cdr3_length: 12
clone_size: .
d_call: .
j_call: TRBJ1-1
cdr3_nt: TGTGCCAGCACCTTGGTGGGGAGGCAAGCTTTCTTT
cdr3_aa: CASTLVGRQAFF